The 11 T cell receptor beta chains reported below all come from one sample, sequenced in a study of T cell responses to AZD1222 COVID-19 vaccine. Libraries were prepared by immunoSEQ multiplex PCR; TCRdb keeps only in-frame clonotypes and omits some of them. The table includes 200,000 to 250,000 clones, roughly 91% detected once. The material sequenced was peripheral blood, taken on day 0 of MenACWY control vaccination. The receptor set was obtained from an adult in good health.

The V call is TRBV4-2, the J call TRBJ2-2; no reliable D call. Between the trimmed V and J ends, which lost 1 base and 1 base, there was a span of 13 bases. This CDR3 is 17 amino acids long. Per germline, CDR1 LGHNA and CDR2 YNFKEQ. CDR3 coding DNA: TGTGCCAGCAGCCAAGGGCAGTATGGCGGGAACACCGGGGAGCTGTTTTTT. This translates into CASSQGQYGGNTGELFF.

CDR3 residues: CATSARDRVFPEQFF. The CDR3 DNA reads TGTGCCACCAGTGCCCGGGACAGGGTATTTCCTGAGCAGTTCTTC. The chain joins TRBV24-1 to TRBJ2-1; 9 bases align to TRBD1. V lost 5 bases to trimming and J lost 9 bases; unmatched junction nucleotides: 10. This CDR3 comprises 15 residues. Germline CDR1 and CDR2: KGHDR and SFDVKD.

V is TRBV19 and J is TRBJ1-2, with D possibly TRBD1 on 6 matching bases. V was shortened by 5 bases and J by 4 bases, with 11 bases between the two germline ends. The CDR3 contains 13 residues. Per germline, CDR1 LNHDA and CDR2 SQIVND (reference sequence). The CDR3 DNA follows: TGTGCCAGTAGTGATGACAGGTTCTATGGCTACACCTTC. Its translation: CASSDDRFYGYTF.

The V call is TRBV6-5, the J call TRBJ2-2; perhaps D is TRBD1 or TRBD2 (5 bases each). The germline CDR1 and CDR2 sequences are MNHEY and SVGAGI. The ends were cut back, 0 bases at V and 4 bases at J, with 6 bases in the middle. The CDR3 runs 14 residues. This chain's CDR3 is CASSYSGVTGELFF. The DNA of the CDR3 is TGTGCCAGCAGTTACTCGGGGGTCACCGGGGAGCTGTTTTTT.

The chain carries TRBV5-1 and TRBJ1-2, with 7 bases fitting TRBD1. From germline, CDR1 is SGHRS and CDR2 YFSETQ. The CDR3 sequence is 14 residues long. J gave up 1 base and V 4 bases, and 4 bases lay outside the gene matches. CDR3 region: CASSAGTDNYGYTF. CDR3 nucleotide sequence: TGCGCCAGCAGCGCCGGGACAGATAACTATGGCTACACCTTC.

The chain is built from TRBV5-5 and TRBJ1-3, with a possible D match to TRBD1 (6 bases). Deletions cut 0 bases from V and 0 bases from J, with 10 bases between. This CDR3 has 16 amino acids. Germline-derived CDR1 and CDR2 are SGHKS and YYEKEE (reference sequence). The CDR3 DNA is TGTGCCAGCAGCTTGGACAGGGTCTTCTCTGGAAACACCATATATTTT. Encoded protein: CASSLDRVFSGNTIYF. The full variable domain, completed using reference TRBV5-5 and TRBJ1-3, is DAGVTQSPTHLIKTRGQQVTLRCSPISGHKSVSWYQQVLGQGPQFIFQYYEKEERGRGNFPDRFSARQFPNYSSELNVNALLLGDSALYLCASSLDRVFSGNTIYFGEGSWLTVV.

The J gene is TRBJ1-5, the V gene TRBV10-3; D not certain. CDR1 and CDR2 (germline): ENHRY, SYGVKD. V was shortened by 2 bases and J by 4 bases, with 9 bases between the two germline ends. The CDR3 runs 14 residues. As DNA, the CDR3 is TGTGCCATCAGTGAGCAGGCCAGTAATCAGCCCCAGCATTTT. Translation: CAISEQASNQPQHF.

The rearrangement uses TRBV6-5 and TRBJ1-4; D is uncertain. CDR3 length equals 16 residues. Germline V gives CDR1 MNHEY, CDR2 SVGAGI. V lost 2 bases, J lost 2 bases, and 12 bases lay in between. CDR3: CASSYNGGETNEKLFF. The CDR3 bases are TGTGCCAGCAGTTACAATGGCGGGGAGACTAATGAAAAACTGTTTTTT.

V usage is TRBV19 and J usage is TRBJ2-4; TRBD2 matches at 7 bases. V dropped 2 bases and J dropped 5; count of bases not matched to a gene: 0. The CDR3 consists of 13 residues. Germline lookup yields CDR1 LNHDA and CDR2 SQIVND (reference sequence). The CDR3 reads CASSILAENIQYF. The CDR3 DNA reads TGTGCCAGTAGTATACTAGCGGAAAACATTCAGTACTTC.

The rearrangement links TRBV7-9 to TRBJ1-1; D gene uncertain. CDR3 length: 11 amino acids. CDR1 SEHNR and CDR2 FQNEAQ come from the germline V gene (reference sequence). V lost 4 bases, J lost 5 bases, and 5 bases lay in between. DNA for the CDR3: TGTGCCAGCAGCTCGGCAACTGAAGCTTTCTTT. Its translation: CASSSATEAFF.

The J gene is TRBJ1-2, the V gene TRBV5-5, with TRBD1 matching 10 bases. The junction had 6 bases not matched to a gene; V was cut back by 4 bases and J by 3 bases. CDR3 length: 15 amino acids. The germline CDR1 and CDR2 sequences are SGHKS and YYEKEE (reference sequence). CDR3 protein: CASSLTTGGYYGYTF. The DNA of the CDR3 is TGTGCCAGCAGCCTTACGACAGGGGGCTACTATGGCTACACCTTC.